These 32 T cell receptor beta chains originate from one sample sequenced in a study of cytomegalovirus exposure and HLA in healthy donors. Both 60 Vbeta primers and 13 Jbeta primers went into the PCR. Libraries were prepared by immunoSEQ multiplex PCR; TCRdb keeps only in-frame clonotypes and omits some of them. The sample shows 95,000 to 130,000 clones, 8% to 10% of them seen only once. Sequencing was carried out using PBMCs. The receptors shown here come from a man aged 30 to 45 in good health and CMV-seronegative.

This clone occurred a few times. The V call is TRBV5-4, the J call TRBJ2-7; D is possibly TRBD1 (6 bases). This CDR3 spans 15 amino acids. V gave up 2 bases and J gave up 6 bases, with 18 bases separating them. CDR1 is SGHNT, CDR2 YYREEE, per germline (reference sequence). The CDR3 region is CASSFLVDSGSEQYF. CDR3 nucleotides: TGTGCCAGCAGCTTCTTGGTGGACAGCGGCTCCGAGCAGTACTTC.

V is TRBV2 and J is TRBJ2-5; D perhaps matches TRBD2 (5 bases). The CDR3 spans 14 residues. The germline V and J ends were trimmed by 5 bases and 3 bases, with 13 bases remaining between them. CDR1 SNHLY and CDR2 FYNNEI come from the germline V gene. The CDR3 DNA follows: TGTGCCAGCAGTTTTGGACTTGCCGAAGAGACCCAGTACTTC. Amino acids: CASSFGLAEETQYF.

This chain connects TRBV7-9 to TRBJ1-2; D call uncertain. The CDR3 runs to 14 residues. V lost 8 bases to trimming and J lost 4 bases, with 17 bases between them. Germline CDR1 and CDR2: SEHNR and FQNEAQ (reference sequence). CDR3 in DNA: TGTGCCAGCTCACTCCAAGCGGTCGGCTATGGCTACACCTTC. Translating it yields CASSLQAVGYGYTF.

The chain combines TRBV4-3 with TRBJ2-5; weak D call: TRBD2 (6 bases). The CDR3 is 15 amino acids. V was clipped by 0 bases and J by 3 bases, with 11 bases between them. CDR1 and CDR2 (germline): LGHNA, YSLEER. CDR3 residues: CASSQDGTPEETQYF. The CDR3 DNA follows: TGCGCCAGCAGCCAAGATGGGACTCCCGAAGAGACCCAGTACTTC.

This rearrangement joins TRBV11-3 to TRBJ2-2; 10 bases map to TRBD1. The V segment lost 3 bases and the J segment 5 bases; nucleotides outside the gene matches: 3. The CDR3 extends over 15 amino acids. Germline V gene data show CDR1 as SGHNT and CDR2 as YENEEA. DNA of the CDR3: TGTGCCAGCAGCTTGGGACAGGGGCGAACCGGGGAGCTGTTTTTT. This translates into CASSLGQGRTGELFF. Complete variable domain (other parts from reference TRBV11-3 and TRBJ2-2): EAGVVQSPRYKIIEKKQPVAFWCNPISGHNTLYWYLQNLGQGPELLIRYENEEAVDDSQLPKDRFSAERLKGVDSTLKIQPAELGDSAVYLCASSLGQGRTGELFFGEGSRLTVL.

The sample holds a few counts of this clone. This chain uses TRBV29-1 with TRBJ1-4; the D gene is possibly TRBD1 (6 bases). The ends were cut back, 5 bases at V and 7 bases at J, with 20 bases in the middle. The CDR3 covers 15 residues. Per the germline V gene, CDR1 is SQVTM and CDR2 is ANQGSEA. The CDR3 is CSVRRGRGGGEKLFF. The CDR3 DNA reads TGCAGCGTTCGCCGGGGGAGGGGGGGTGGTGAAAAACTGTTTTTT.

The chain employs TRBV19 and TRBJ1-1, with 7 bases aligning to TRBD1. Germline trimming cut 7 bases from V and 0 bases from J; bases unmatched to any gene: 8. The V gene's germline CDR1 is LNHDA and CDR2 SQIVND (reference sequence). This CDR3 comprises 15 residues. CDR3 amino acids: CASTPRGTVNTEAFF. The CDR3 coding sequence is TGTGCCAGTACCCCCCGAGGGACAGTGAACACTGAAGCTTTCTTT.

This clone was recorded a few times. V is TRBV4-3 and J is TRBJ2-3; 7 nucleotides line up with TRBD2. V was clipped by 0 bases and J by 2 bases; unmatched bases: 2. Germline values: CDR1 LGHNA, CDR2 YSLEER. CDR3 size: 15 residues. The CDR3 region is CASSQEGGATDTQYF. CDR3 coding DNA: TGCGCCAGCAGCCAAGAGGGAGGGGCCACAGATACGCAGTATTTT.

The J gene is TRBJ2-1, the V gene TRBV4-3; 9 nucleotides line up with TRBD2. V gave up 0 bases and J gave up 2 bases; unmatched junction bases: 2. The CDR3 length is 16 residues. From germline, CDR1 is LGHNA and CDR2 YSLEER. CDR3 residues: CASSQESSGAYNEQFF. DNA for the CDR3: TGCGCCAGCAGCCAAGAGTCTAGCGGGGCCTACAATGAGCAGTTCTTC.

The chain is built from TRBV6-4 and TRBJ2-1; D is perhaps TRBD1 (5 bases). Germline V gene sequence: CDR1 MRHNA, CDR2 SNTAGT. V was trimmed by 2 bases and J by 7 bases, leaving 9 bases between them. The CDR3 runs 13 residues. The CDR3 region is CASSDTDRNEQFF. CDR3 bases: TGTGCCAGCAGTGACACCGACAGAAATGAGCAGTTCTTC.

The chain recombines TRBV5-8 with TRBJ2-7; 9 positions agree with TRBD1. Germline assignment: CDR1 SGHTS and CDR2 YDEGEE. The V gene end was trimmed by 0 bases and the J gene end by 8 bases; junction bases not matched to a gene: 6. The CDR3 has 14 residues. Here the CDR3 reads CASSLDDRGFQQYF. Here the CDR3 DNA reads TGTGCCAGCAGCTTGGATGACAGGGGGTTTCAGCAGTACTTC.

The CDR3 bases are TGTGCTAGTGCCGGGGTAAGCAATCAGCCCCAGCATTTT. This sequence encodes CASAGVSNQPQHF. V is TRBV12-5 and J is TRBJ1-5; D is uncertain. Per the germline V gene, CDR1 is LGHNT and CDR2 is FRNRAP. V was clipped by 7 bases and J by 1 base, with 8 bases between them. The CDR3 has 13 amino acids.

The chain combines TRBV6-1 with TRBJ1-4; 12 nucleotides align to TRBD1. The CDR3 is 16 residues long. V shed 2 bases, J shed 8 bases, and the junction held 6 bases outside the gene matches. Germline CDR1 MNHNS, CDR2 SASEGT. The CDR3 reads CASSEIGGTGGEKLFF. CDR3 in DNA: TGTGCCAGCAGTGAAATTGGCGGGACAGGGGGCGAAAAACTGTTTTTT.

On this clone itself: The same CDR3 also results from other DNA sequences found in this sample. The rearrangement uses TRBV4-3 and TRBJ2-7, with 9 nucleotides matching TRBD1. With 1 base clipped from V and 2 bases from J, the junction kept 0 bases outside the gene matches. This CDR3 contains 14 residues. Germline assignment: CDR1 LGHNA and CDR2 YSLEER. The CDR3 reads CASSQGQGAYEQYF. In DNA, the CDR3 is TGCGCCAGCAGCCAAGGACAGGGGGCCTACGAGCAGTACTTC.

The chain is built from TRBV28 and TRBJ2-7; 8 positions agree with TRBD2. The J segment lost 3 bases and the V segment lost 10 bases, leaving 8 bases of the junction unmatched. The CDR3 contains 13 residues. Germline assignment: CDR1 MDHEN and CDR2 SYDVKM. CDR3 bases: TGTGCCACCTCCAGCGGGGGAATCTACGAGCAGTACTTC. It encodes CATSSGGIYEQYF.

The CDR3 DNA sequence: TGTGCCAGCAGTTTATTACTTCGGGCGGCTAGCGGCCGCTCCTACGAGCAGTACTTC. Translation gives CASSLLLRAASGRSYEQYF. The V gene is TRBV28, the J gene TRBJ2-7; the match to TRBD2 covers 7 bases. Per germline, CDR1 MDHEN and CDR2 SYDVKM. CDR3 length equals 19 residues. V gave up 1 base and J gave up 0 bases; unmatched junction bases: 15.

The chain uses TRBV27 and TRBJ2-1, with 10 bases lining up with TRBD1. Germline trimming cut 6 bases from V and 8 bases from J; bases unmatched to any gene: 10. This CDR3 contains 15 residues. Germline V CDR1 and CDR2: MNHEY, SMNVEV (reference sequence). The CDR3 nucleotides read TGTGCCAGCAGACAATACGGGACAGGGGACCATGAGCAGTTCTTC. This translates into CASRQYGTGDHEQFF.

The rearrangement joins TRBV7-8 to TRBJ2-5; 7 nucleotides align to TRBD2. Trimming took 5 bases from V and 4 from J; bases not matched to a gene: 10. In germline, CDR1 is SGHVS, CDR2 FQNEAQ. The CDR3 loop spans 15 amino acids. CDR3 nucleotide sequence: TGTGCCAGCAGCCCCTCGATGGGGGGGGGAGAGACCCAGTACTTC. Translated: CASSPSMGGGETQYF.

This chain joins TRBV30 and TRBJ2-3; TRBD1 agrees at 8 bases. The CDR3 runs to 15 residues. The ends lost 3 bases at V and 2 bases at J; junction bases unmatched: 7. The V gene's germline CDR1 is GTSNPN and CDR2 SVGIG (reference sequence). In DNA form, the CDR3 reads TGTGCCTGGAGGCGACAGGGGTCATACACAGATACGCAGTATTTT. The encoded protein is CAWRRQGSYTDTQYF.

The CDR3 coding sequence is TGTGCCAGCAGCTCCGGAGCCCGAGAGACCCAGTACTTC. This codes for CASSSGARETQYF. The chain employs TRBV4-2 and TRBJ2-5; D call uncertain. Looked up from germline, CDR1 is LGHNA and CDR2 is YNFKEQ. With 5 bases removed from V and 4 bases from J, the gap between germline ends came to 11 bases. The CDR3 extends over 13 amino acids.

The chain combines TRBV10-1 with TRBJ1-5, with D possibly TRBD1 on 5 matching bases. The germline V gene has CDR1 WNHNN and CDR2 SYGVQD (reference sequence). Trimming stripped 0 bases from V and 11 bases from J, with 8 bases between. CDR3 length: 12 amino acids. CDR3 protein: CASSESGGAQHF. CDR3 coding DNA: TGCGCCAGCAGTGAGTCGGGGGGGGCCCAGCATTTT.

This clone was seen only a few times. V is TRBV7-2 and J is TRBJ1-4; TRBD1 agrees at 8 bases. The germline V gene has CDR1 SGHTA and CDR2 FQGNSA. The CDR3 spans 14 residues. The ends lost 1 base at V and 11 bases at J; junction bases unmatched: 6. The CDR3 spells CASSLVQGARKLFF. The CDR3 region has the DNA TGTGCCAGCAGCTTAGTCCAGGGGGCAAGGAAACTGTTTTTT.

The chain joins TRBV9 to TRBJ1-2, with 9 bases matching TRBD1. Trimming cost V 0 bases and J 4 bases; bases outside gene matches: 4. CDR3 length equals 15 residues. Germline assignment: CDR1 SGDLS and CDR2 YYNGEE. DNA for the CDR3: TGTGCCAGCAGCGTAGGGGACAGGGCTCTCTATGGCTACACCTTC. It is translated as CASSVGDRALYGYTF.

Only a few counts were recorded for this clone. The chain links TRBV30 to TRBJ1-1; maybe TRBD1 (6 bases). The CDR3 loop spans 15 amino acids. V lost 4 bases, J lost 3 bases, and 18 bases lay in between. Germline CDR1 is GTSNPN and CDR2 is SVGIG (reference sequence). DNA of the CDR3: TGTGCCTGGACCTTGAGGGGCGCAGGGGACACTGAAGCTTTCTTT. Protein: CAWTLRGAGDTEAFF.

The J gene is TRBJ2-3, the V gene TRBV5-1; D gene unclear. Germline V gene sequence: CDR1 SGHRS, CDR2 YFSETQ. The CDR3 extends over 15 amino acids. Between the trimmed V and J ends, which lost 4 bases and 0 bases, there was a span of 12 bases. The CDR3 protein is CASSVGGTSTDTQYF. CDR3 nucleotides: TGCGCCAGCAGCGTTGGCGGAACTAGCACAGATACGCAGTATTTT.

The gene calls are TRBV9 and TRBJ1-2; D gene ambiguous. V lost 6 bases and J lost 2, with 17 bases in between. The CDR3 is 15 amino acids. In germline, CDR1 is SGDLS, CDR2 YYNGEE. The CDR3 sequence: CASTFDPGGNYGYTF. DNA of the CDR3: TGTGCCAGCACCTTCGACCCGGGAGGGAACTATGGCTACACCTTC.

The sample holds a few counts of this clone. The J gene is TRBJ2-1, the V gene TRBV27; the D gene is possibly TRBD2 (7 bases). This CDR3 spans 19 amino acids. V was cut by 6 bases and J by 8 bases, with 32 bases left in between. Germline loops: CDR1 MNHEY, CDR2 SMNVEV (reference sequence). The CDR3 bases are TGTGCCAGCAGGGGTACGGCAGGAATCCATAGAGGGGGAGGGTATGAGCAGTTCTTC. Protein: CASRGTAGIHRGGGYEQFF.

This clone was observed a handful of times. The J gene is TRBJ1-2, the V gene TRBV6-1; 9 nucleotides line up with TRBD1. Germline values: CDR1 MNHNS, CDR2 SASEGT. After removal of 5 bases from V and 6 bases from J, the junction contained 7 bases not matched to a gene. The CDR3 length is 14 residues. As DNA, the CDR3 is TGTGCCAGCAGTCCCACGGGACAGGGAAATGGCTACACCTTC. This codes for CASSPTGQGNGYTF.

The rearrangement uses TRBV4-2 and TRBJ2-1; 7 bases agree with TRBD2. This CDR3 comprises 15 residues. Germline CDR1 reads LGHNA; CDR2 reads YNFKEQ. V dropped 4 bases and J dropped 9; count of bases not matched to a gene: 12. CDR3 region: CASSLSGTYFIEQFF. The CDR3 region has the DNA TGTGCCAGCAGCCTAAGCGGGACCTATTTCATTGAGCAGTTCTTC.

The table lists this clone with a few counts. The chain carries TRBV21-1 and TRBJ2-7; the DNA was not used to check the table's D call, TRBD2. TRBV21-1 is noted as a pseudogene. This CDR3 comprises 15 residues. CDR3 DNA: TGTGCCAGCAGCGGGGGACTAGCGGGAGGGCTAGCGCAGTACTTC. Translating it yields CASSGGLAGGLAQYF.

The chain has TRBV7-2 and TRBJ2-5; the D gene is possibly TRBD2 (5 bases). CDR3 size: 14 residues. V was trimmed by 1 base and J by 4 bases, leaving 10 bases between them. The germline V gene has CDR1 SGHTA and CDR2 FQGNSA. For the CDR3, the DNA is TGTGCCAGCAGCTTAGACCTGGGGAGAGAGACCCAGTACTTC. Its translation: CASSLDLGRETQYF. The full variable domain, in which reference TRBV7-2 and TRBJ2-5 provide the parts outside the CDR3, is GAGVSQSPSNKVTEKGKDVELRCDPISGHTALYWYRQSLGQGLEFLIYFQGNSAPDKSGLPSDRFSAERTGGSVSTLTIQRTQQEDSAVYLCASSLDLGRETQYFGPGTRLLVL.

The DNA of the CDR3 is TGTGCCAGCAGCTCCCCCCCCCTAGCGGGGGACGAGACCCAGTACTTC. This encodes CASSSPPLAGDETQYF. The chain couples TRBV7-9 to TRBJ2-5, with 10 bases that match TRBD2. This CDR3 is 16 amino acids long. Germline CDR1 and CDR2: SEHNR and FQNEAQ (reference sequence). After removal of 4 bases from V and 5 bases from J, the junction contained 10 bases not matched to a gene. The full variable domain, rest sourced from reference TRBV7-9 and TRBJ2-5, is DTGVSQNPRHKITKRGQNVTFRCDPISEHNRLYWYRQTLGQGPEFLTYFQNEAQLEKSRLLSDRFSAERPKGSFSTLEIQRTEQGDSAMYLCASSSPPLAGDETQYFGPGTRLLVL.